This TCR beta chain was recorded in a study of shared clonotypes between healthy human individuals. This clone appeared a single time. Profiling relied on immunoSEQ multiplex PCR, and the TCRdb table lists in-frame clones only, not all of them. The sample holds almost 700,000 clones, under 95% seen once. Terminally differentiated effector memory CD45RA+ cells were excluded from the naive CD8 cells, which were CD45RO-negative and positively selected for CCR7. Germline trimming cut 4 bases from V and 2 bases from J; bases unmatched to any gene: 6. This CDR3 contains 16 residues. Germline values: CDR1 SEHNR, CDR2 FQNEAQ (reference sequence).

This chain uses TRBV7-9 with TRBJ2-3; 10 bases match TRBD2. The receptor was derived from a man aged 25-45 years in good health. What was sequenced was naive CD8+ T cells sorted from blood. The CDR3 DNA reads TGTGCCAGCAGCTCACCCACTAGCGGGGCCACAGATACGCAGTATTTT. Its protein is CASSSPTSGATDTQYF.